These 18 T cell receptor beta chains originate from one sample sequenced in a study of T cell responses to AZD1222 COVID-19 vaccine. The repertoire was sequenced with immunoSEQ multiplex PCR; TCRdb's copy has only in-frame clones and lacks some. The data show 70,000 to 90,000 clones, 90% seen once. The starting material was peripheral blood, obtained on day 0 of AZD1222 vaccination. The receptors shown here come from an adult in good health.

J is TRBJ2-4 and V is TRBV6-6, with D unclear. Trimming pared 2 bases from V and 2 bases from J, leaving 10 bases between. Germline CDR1 MNHNY, CDR2 SVGAGI (reference sequence). The CDR3 totals 15 residues. CDR3 sequence: CASSYDLSPKNIQYF. The CDR3 coding sequence is TGTGCCAGCAGTTACGACCTCTCACCCAAAAACATTCAGTACTTC.

This clone was seen once. J is TRBJ1-3 and V is TRBV9; D is perhaps TRBD1 (5 bases). Trimming shortened V by 0 bases and J by 4 bases, and 14 bases separated the two germline ends. The CDR3 totals 16 residues. The germline V gene has CDR1 SGDLS and CDR2 YYNGEE. CDR3 nucleotide sequence: TGTGCCAGCAGCGTAGAGGGGTTGTCGGCAGGAAACACCATATATTTT. Amino acid sequence: CASSVEGLSAGNTIYF.

The chain recombines TRBV29-1 with TRBJ1-2; 10 bases align to TRBD1. This CDR3 has 17 amino acids. Trimming took 2 bases from V and 6 from J; bases not matched to a gene: 15. The germline V gene has CDR1 SQVTM and CDR2 ANQGSEA. CDR3 in amino acids: CSVETPAARDRGDGYTF. The CDR3 DNA sequence: TGCAGCGTTGAAACTCCGGCCGCCCGGGACAGGGGCGATGGCTACACCTTC.

The chain has TRBV18 and TRBJ1-1; weak D call: TRBD1 (5 bases). V lost 2 bases, J lost 0 bases, and 10 bases lay in between. CDR3 length equals 15 residues. CDR1 KGHSH and CDR2 LQKENI come from the germline V gene. In DNA, the CDR3 is TGTGCCAGCTCACCATCGAGAGGGGTGAACACTGAAGCTTTCTTT. Translation: CASSPSRGVNTEAFF.

The chain joins TRBV7-2 to TRBJ2-5; D call uncertain. The ends were cut back, 1 base at V and 7 bases at J, with 4 bases in the middle. CDR3 length: 11 amino acids. The germline CDR1 and CDR2 sequences are SGHTA and FQGNSA. As DNA, the CDR3 is TGTGCCAGCAGCTTAGGTCCGACCCAGTACTTC. Translation: CASSLGPTQYF. The full variable domain, its missing parts supplied by reference TRBV7-2 and TRBJ2-5, is GAGVSQSPSNKVTEKGKDVELRCDPISGHTALYWYRQSLGQGLEFLIYFQGNSAPDKSGLPSDRFSAERTGGSVSTLTIQRTQQEDSAVYLCASSLGPTQYFGPGTRLLVL.

J is TRBJ2-7 and V is TRBV5-5; D might be TRBD1 (6 bases). The CDR3 loop spans 12 amino acids. Trimming cost V 5 bases and J 3 bases, with 9 bases left between them. Germline V gene data show CDR1 as SGHKS and CDR2 as YYEKEE (reference sequence). The CDR3 loop reads CASSPQGYEQYF. The CDR3 bases are TGTGCCAGCAGTCCACAGGGCTACGAGCAGTACTTC.

V gene TRBV27 combines with J gene TRBJ1-5; 8 nucleotides agree with TRBD1. J gave up 9 bases and V 5 bases, and 15 bases lay outside the gene matches. The germline gives CDR1 MNHEY, CDR2 SMNVEV (reference sequence). The CDR3 totals 16 residues. The CDR3 region is CASSPGTGLGGGPQHF. The CDR3 bases are TGTGCCAGCAGTCCCGGGACAGGCCTGGGCGGAGGGCCCCAGCATTTT.

The chain is built from TRBV7-9 and TRBJ2-5, with TRBD1 matching 10 bases. Germline assignment: CDR1 SEHNR and CDR2 FQNEAQ (reference sequence). The CDR3 has 14 residues. Losses at the gene ends were 4 bases for V and 7 bases for J; bases not matched to a gene: 6. The CDR3 DNA sequence: TGTGCCAGCAGCTCCCGGGACAGGGGACGGACCCAGTACTTC. Its translation is CASSSRDRGRTQYF.

This clone has more than one count but fewer than ten. The chain employs TRBV11-2 and TRBJ2-2, with unresolved D. The CDR3 contains 11 residues. Germline V gives CDR1 SGHAT, CDR2 FQNNGV. V was trimmed by 8 bases and J by 6 bases, leaving 7 bases between them. CDR3 DNA: TGTGCCAGCCAAAACGCCGGGGAGCTGTTTTTT. Its translation is CASQNAGELFF.

The count of this clone is one. The chain is built from TRBV27 and TRBJ2-1, with TRBD1 matching 9 bases. This CDR3 has 14 amino acids. The germline V gene encodes CDR1 MNHEY and CDR2 SMNVEV (reference sequence). V trimming: 5 bases; J trimming: 7 bases; junction bases outside the gene matches: 6. CDR3 nucleotides: TGTGCCAGCAGTGCGGGACAGGGTGGAAATGAGCAGTTCTTC. Its protein is CASSAGQGGNEQFF.

V gene TRBV30 combines with J gene TRBJ1-5; 9 bases align to TRBD1. J gave up 6 bases and V 1 base, and 4 bases lay outside the gene matches. Germline values: CDR1 GTSNPN, CDR2 SVGIG (reference sequence). The CDR3 is 14 residues long. CDR3 nucleotides: TGTGCCTGGAGTGCCACGACAGGGGGTCAGCCCCAGCATTTT. Its protein is CAWSATTGGQPQHF.

This chain uses TRBV28 with TRBJ2-7, with TRBD1 matching over 7 bases. Germline CDR1 MDHEN, CDR2 SYDVKM. V lost 5 bases to trimming and J lost 3 bases; unmatched junction nucleotides: 4. The CDR3 runs to 13 residues. Here the CDR3 DNA reads TGTGCCAGCAGTCCTAGGGACAGCTACGAGCAGTACTTC. This translates into CASSPRDSYEQYF.

V usage is TRBV6-5 and J usage is TRBJ1-1, with D possibly TRBD1 on 5 matching bases. Deletions cut 5 bases from V and 5 bases from J, with 15 bases between. The germline V gene encodes CDR1 MNHEY and CDR2 SVGAGI. The CDR3 spans 14 residues. CDR3 loop: CASSRQWIGTEAFF. Here the CDR3 DNA reads TGTGCCAGCAGTCGACAGTGGATCGGAACTGAAGCTTTCTTT.

V and J are TRBV27 and TRBJ1-5, with 7 bases matching TRBD1. This CDR3 spans 14 amino acids. Looked up from germline, CDR1 is MNHEY and CDR2 is SMNVEV (reference sequence). The trim removed 6 bases at V and 5 bases at J, leaving 7 bases unmatched. The CDR3 reads CASRAGTEYQPQHF. The CDR3, as DNA: TGTGCCAGCAGGGCCGGGACAGAGTATCAGCCCCAGCATTTT.

This chain connects TRBV6-6 to TRBJ1-5; 7 nucleotides agree with TRBD1. CDR1 and CDR2 from the germline V gene are MNHNY and SVGAGI (reference sequence). V lost 8 bases, J lost 1 base, and 8 bases stayed unmatched. This CDR3 contains 15 residues. The chain's CDR3 is CASGGQPLSNQPQHF. Written as DNA, the CDR3 is TGTGCCAGCGGGGGACAGCCCTTAAGCAATCAGCCCCAGCATTTT.

The J gene is TRBJ2-3, the V gene TRBV7-3; TRBD2 agrees at 14 bases. The V gene end was trimmed by 5 bases and the J gene end by 9 bases; junction bases not matched to a gene: 4. The CDR3 runs to 14 residues. The germline V gene has CDR1 SGHTA and CDR2 FQGTGA. CDR3 residues: CASSTGTSGRTQYF. CDR3 in DNA: TGTGCCAGCAGCACCGGGACTAGCGGGAGAACGCAGTATTTT.

J is TRBJ2-7 and V is TRBV4-1; D might be TRBD1 (6 bases). Germline V lookup: CDR1 MGHRA, CDR2 YSYEKL. The length of the CDR3 is 14 residues. Trimming left V 1 base short and J 1 base short, with 8 bases between. CDR3: CASSQVRGSYEQYF. CDR3 DNA sequence: TGCGCCAGCAGCCAAGTCAGGGGATCCTACGAGCAGTACTTC.

The chain carries TRBV28 and TRBJ1-2, with D possibly being TRBD1 (5 bases). This CDR3 contains 13 residues. Germline-derived CDR1 and CDR2 are MDHEN and SYDVKM. V gave up 4 bases and J gave up 8 bases, with 14 bases separating them. This CDR3 is CASSSGAAGGYTF. The CDR3 region has the DNA TGTGCCAGCAGTTCCGGGGCCGCAGGAGGCTACACCTTC.